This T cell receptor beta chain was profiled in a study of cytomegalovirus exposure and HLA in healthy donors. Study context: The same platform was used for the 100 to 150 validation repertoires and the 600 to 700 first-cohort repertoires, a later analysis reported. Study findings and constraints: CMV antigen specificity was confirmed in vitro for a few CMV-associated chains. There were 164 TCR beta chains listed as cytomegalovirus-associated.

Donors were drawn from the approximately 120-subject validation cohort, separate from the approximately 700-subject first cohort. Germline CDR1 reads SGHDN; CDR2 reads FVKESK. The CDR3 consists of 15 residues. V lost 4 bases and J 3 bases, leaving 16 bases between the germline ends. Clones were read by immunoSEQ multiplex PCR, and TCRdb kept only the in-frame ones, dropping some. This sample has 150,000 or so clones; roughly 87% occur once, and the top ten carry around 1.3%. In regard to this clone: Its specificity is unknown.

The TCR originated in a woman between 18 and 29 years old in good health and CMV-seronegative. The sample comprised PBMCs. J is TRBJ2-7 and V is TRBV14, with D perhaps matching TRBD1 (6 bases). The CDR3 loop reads CASSPRGTVFYEQYF. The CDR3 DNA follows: TGTGCCAGCAGCCCCAGGGGCACGGTTTTCTACGAGCAGTACTTC.